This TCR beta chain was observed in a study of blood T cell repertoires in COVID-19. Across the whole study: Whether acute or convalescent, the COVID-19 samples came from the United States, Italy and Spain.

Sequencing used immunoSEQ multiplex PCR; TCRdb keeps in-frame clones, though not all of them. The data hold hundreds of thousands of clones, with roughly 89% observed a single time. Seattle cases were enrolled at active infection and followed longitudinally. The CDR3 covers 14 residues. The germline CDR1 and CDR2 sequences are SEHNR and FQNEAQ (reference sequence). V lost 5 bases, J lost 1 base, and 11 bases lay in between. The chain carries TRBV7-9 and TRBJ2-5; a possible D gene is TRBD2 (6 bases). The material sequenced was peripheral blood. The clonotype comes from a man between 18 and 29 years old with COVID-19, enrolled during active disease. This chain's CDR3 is CASSGAGVQETQYF. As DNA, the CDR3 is TGTGCCAGCAGCGGAGCGGGCGTCCAAGAGACCCAGTACTTC.